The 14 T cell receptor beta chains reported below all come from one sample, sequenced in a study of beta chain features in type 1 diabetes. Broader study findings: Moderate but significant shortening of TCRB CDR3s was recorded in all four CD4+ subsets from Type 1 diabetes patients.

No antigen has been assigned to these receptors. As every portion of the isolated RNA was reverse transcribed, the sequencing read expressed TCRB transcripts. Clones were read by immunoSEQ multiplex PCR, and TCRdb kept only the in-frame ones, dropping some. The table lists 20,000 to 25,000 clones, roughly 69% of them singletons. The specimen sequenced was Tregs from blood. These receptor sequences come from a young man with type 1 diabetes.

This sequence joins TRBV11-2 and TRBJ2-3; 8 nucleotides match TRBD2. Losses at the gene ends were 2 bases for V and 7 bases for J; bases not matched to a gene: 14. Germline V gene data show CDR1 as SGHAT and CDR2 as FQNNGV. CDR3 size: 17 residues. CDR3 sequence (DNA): TGTGCCAGCAGCTTACTAGCGGGTGCGATCGGGGTGAATACGCAGTATTTT. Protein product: CASSLLAGAIGVNTQYF.

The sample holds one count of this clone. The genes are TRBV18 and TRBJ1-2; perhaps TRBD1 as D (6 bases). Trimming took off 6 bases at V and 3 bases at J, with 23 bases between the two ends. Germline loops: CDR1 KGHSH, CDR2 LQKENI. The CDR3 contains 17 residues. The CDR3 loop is CASSPVITGQEDYGYTF. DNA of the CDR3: TGTGCCAGCTCCCCAGTGATTACAGGGCAGGAAGACTATGGCTACACCTTC. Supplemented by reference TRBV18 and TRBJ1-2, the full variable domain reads NAGVMQNPRHLVRRRGQEARLRCSPMKGHSHVYWYRQLPEEGLKFMVYLQKENIIDESGMPKERFSAEFPKEGPSILRIQQVVRGDSAAYFCASSPVITGQEDYGYTFGSGTRLTVV.

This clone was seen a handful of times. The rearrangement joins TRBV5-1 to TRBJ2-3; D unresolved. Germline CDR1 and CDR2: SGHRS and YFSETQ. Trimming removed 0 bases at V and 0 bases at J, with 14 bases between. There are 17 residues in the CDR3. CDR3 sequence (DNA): TGCGCCAGCAGCTTGGGATACGCCGGGTCTAGCACAGATACGCAGTATTTT. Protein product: CASSLGYAGSSTDTQYF.

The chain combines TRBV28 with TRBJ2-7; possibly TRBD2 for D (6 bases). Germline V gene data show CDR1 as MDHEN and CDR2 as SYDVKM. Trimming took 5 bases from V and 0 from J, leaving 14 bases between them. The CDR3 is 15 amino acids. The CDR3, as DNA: TGTGCCAGCAGTGGCGGGACCGTAAGCTCCTACGAGCAGTACTTC. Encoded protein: CASSGGTVSSYEQYF.

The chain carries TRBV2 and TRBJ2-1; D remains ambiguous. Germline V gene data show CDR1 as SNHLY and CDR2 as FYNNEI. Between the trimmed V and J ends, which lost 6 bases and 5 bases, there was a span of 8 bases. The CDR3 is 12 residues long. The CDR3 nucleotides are TGTGCCAGCAGCCCCCGGGACAATGAGCAGTTCTTC. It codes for CASSPRDNEQFF.

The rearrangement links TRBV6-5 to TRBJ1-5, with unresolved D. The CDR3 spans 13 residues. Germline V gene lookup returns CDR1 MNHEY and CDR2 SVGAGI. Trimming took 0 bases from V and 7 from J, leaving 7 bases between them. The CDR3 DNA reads TGTGCCAGCAGTTACTCGTTGCGACAGCCCCAGCATTTT. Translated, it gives CASSYSLRQPQHF.

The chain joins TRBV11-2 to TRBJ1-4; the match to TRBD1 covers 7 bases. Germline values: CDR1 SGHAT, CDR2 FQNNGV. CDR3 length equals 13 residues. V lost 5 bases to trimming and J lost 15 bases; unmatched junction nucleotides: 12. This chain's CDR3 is CASSRDRANPMFF. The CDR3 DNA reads TGTGCCAGCAGCCGCGACAGGGCGAACCCCATGTTTTTT.

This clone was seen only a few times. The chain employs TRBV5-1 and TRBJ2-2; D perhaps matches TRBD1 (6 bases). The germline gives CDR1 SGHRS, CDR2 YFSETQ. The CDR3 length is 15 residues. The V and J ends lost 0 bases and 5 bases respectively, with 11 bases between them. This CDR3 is CASSLGPQGTGELFF. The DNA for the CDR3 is TGCGCCAGCAGCTTGGGACCCCAGGGGACCGGGGAGCTGTTTTTT. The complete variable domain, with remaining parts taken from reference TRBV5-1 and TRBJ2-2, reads KAGVTQTPRYLIKTRGQQVTLSCSPISGHRSVSWYQQTPGQGLQFLFEYFSETQRNKGNFPGRFSGRQFSNSRSEMNVSTLELGDSALYLCASSLGPQGTGELFFGEGSRLTVL.

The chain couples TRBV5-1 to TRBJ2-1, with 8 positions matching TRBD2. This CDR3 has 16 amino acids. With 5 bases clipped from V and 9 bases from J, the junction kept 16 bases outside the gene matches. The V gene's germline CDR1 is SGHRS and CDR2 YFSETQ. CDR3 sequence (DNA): TGCGCCAGCAGTTCCCTTTCCCAGCGGGAGTACGGTGAGCAGTTCTTC. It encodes CASSSLSQREYGEQFF.

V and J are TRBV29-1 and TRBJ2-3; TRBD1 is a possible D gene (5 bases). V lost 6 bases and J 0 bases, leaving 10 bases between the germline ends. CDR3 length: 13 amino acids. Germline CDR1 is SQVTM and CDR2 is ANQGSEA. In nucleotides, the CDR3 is TGCAGCGTGGGGCCGACTAGCACAGATACGCAGTATTTT. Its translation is CSVGPTSTDTQYF.

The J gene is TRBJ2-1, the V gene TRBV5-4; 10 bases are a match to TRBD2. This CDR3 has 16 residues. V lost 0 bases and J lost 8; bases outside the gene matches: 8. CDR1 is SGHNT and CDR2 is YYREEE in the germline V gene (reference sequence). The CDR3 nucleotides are TGTGCCAGCAGCTTGGTATCTAGCGGGGGTCGTCATGAGCAGTTCTTC. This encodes CASSLVSSGGRHEQFF. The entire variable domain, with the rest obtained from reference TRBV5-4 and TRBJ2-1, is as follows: ETGVTQSPTHLIKTRGQQVTLRCSSQSGHNTVSWYQQALGQGPQFIFQYYREEENGRGNFPPRFSGLQFPNYSSELNVNALELDDSALYLCASSLVSSGGRHEQFFGPGTRLTVL.

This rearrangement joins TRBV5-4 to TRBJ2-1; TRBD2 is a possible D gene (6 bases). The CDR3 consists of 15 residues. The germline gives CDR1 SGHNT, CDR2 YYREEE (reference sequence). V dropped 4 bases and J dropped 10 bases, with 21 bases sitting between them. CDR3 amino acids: CASSARDGLGREQFF. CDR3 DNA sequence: TGTGCCAGCAGCGCGCGGGACGGTTTAGGTCGGGAGCAGTTCTTC. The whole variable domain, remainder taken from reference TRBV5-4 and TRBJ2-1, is ETGVTQSPTHLIKTRGQQVTLRCSSQSGHNTVSWYQQALGQGPQFIFQYYREEENGRGNFPPRFSGLQFPNYSSELNVNALELDDSALYLCASSARDGLGREQFFGPGTRLTVL.

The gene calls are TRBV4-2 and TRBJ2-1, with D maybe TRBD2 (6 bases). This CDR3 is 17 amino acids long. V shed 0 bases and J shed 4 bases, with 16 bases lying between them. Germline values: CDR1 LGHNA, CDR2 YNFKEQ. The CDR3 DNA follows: TGTGCCAGCAGCCAAGATTCCCGAGTCGGGACTTACAATGAGCAGTTCTTC. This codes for CASSQDSRVGTYNEQFF.

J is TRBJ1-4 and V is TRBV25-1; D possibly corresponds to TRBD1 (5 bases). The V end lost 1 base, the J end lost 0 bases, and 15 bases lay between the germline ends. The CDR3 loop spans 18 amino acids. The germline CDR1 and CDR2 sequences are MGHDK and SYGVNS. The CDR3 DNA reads TGTGCCAGCAGTGAATTAACTGTCGGGGGACCAACTAATGAAAAACTGTTTTTT. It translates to CASSELTVGGPTNEKLFF.